The 3 T cell receptor beta chains reported below all come from one sample, sequenced in a study of hypomethylating agent response in myelodysplastic syndrome. Assay: immunoSEQ multiplex PCR; the TCRdb copy retains only in-frame clones and omits some. The sample has about 6,200 clones; approximately 80% are singletons. The specimen was bone marrow, collected before or after starting hypomethylating agent treatment for myelodysplastic syndrome (not recorded which). These receptors originate from a human donor with myelodysplastic syndrome.

The V call is TRBV28, the J call TRBJ2-1; 11 nucleotides match TRBD2. Trimming removed 4 bases from V and 7 bases from J; junction bases left unmatched: 6. CDR1 and CDR2 from the germline V gene are MDHEN and SYDVKM. CDR3 length equals 15 residues. The CDR3 sequence: CASSSLAGVVNEQFF. The CDR3 DNA sequence: TGTGCCAGCAGTTCACTAGCGGGAGTTGTAAATGAGCAGTTCTTC.

The chain recombines TRBV9 with TRBJ2-3; TRBD2 matches at 7 bases. CDR1 SGDLS and CDR2 YYNGEE come from the germline V gene. With V trimmed by 0 bases and J by 8 bases, 6 bases remained unmatched. The CDR3 sequence is 14 residues long. The CDR3 DNA sequence: TGTGCCAGCAGCGTAGCGGCGGGGGATGTTACGCAGTATTTT. It specifies CASSVAAGDVTQYF.

The chain recombines TRBV6-1 with TRBJ2-4; D perhaps matches TRBD2 (7 bases). V was clipped by 5 bases and J by 6 bases, with 14 bases between them. Germline CDR1 reads MNHNS; CDR2 reads SASEGT. The CDR3 loop spans 14 amino acids. CDR3 sequence reads: CASSLGGAGNIQYF. The CDR3 region has the DNA TGTGCCAGCAGTTTGGGGGGGGCTGGAAACATTCAGTACTTC.